This T cell receptor beta chain was profiled in a study of blood T cell repertoires in COVID-19. Study-level background: The samples span acute and convalescent COVID-19 from the United States, Italy and Spain.

Adults between about 18 and 95 years of age took part from 24 US areas. Assignment of participants to cohorts was predicated upon participant-reported clinical history. The ends were cut back, 2 bases at V and 1 base at J, with 8 bases in the middle. This CDR3 contains 14 residues. Germline V gives CDR1 KGHSH, CDR2 LQKENI. Source study methods: Amplifying reference gene primers gave estimates of nucleated cell counts. Clones were read by immunoSEQ multiplex PCR, and TCRdb kept only the in-frame ones, dropping some. The V and J calls and the clone size are those of that table, but D and trimming were determined from the DNA. The sample lists roughly 430,000 clones; 88% were seen once.

This TCR came from a woman aged 40 to 49 with acute COVID-19. Sequencing was carried out using PBMCs or T cells enriched from blood (not recorded which). The rearrangement uses TRBV18 and TRBJ1-2; D is unresolved. CDR3 protein: CASSPGRVNYGYTF. As DNA, the CDR3 is TGTGCCAGCTCACCAGGGCGGGTTAACTATGGCTACACCTTC.